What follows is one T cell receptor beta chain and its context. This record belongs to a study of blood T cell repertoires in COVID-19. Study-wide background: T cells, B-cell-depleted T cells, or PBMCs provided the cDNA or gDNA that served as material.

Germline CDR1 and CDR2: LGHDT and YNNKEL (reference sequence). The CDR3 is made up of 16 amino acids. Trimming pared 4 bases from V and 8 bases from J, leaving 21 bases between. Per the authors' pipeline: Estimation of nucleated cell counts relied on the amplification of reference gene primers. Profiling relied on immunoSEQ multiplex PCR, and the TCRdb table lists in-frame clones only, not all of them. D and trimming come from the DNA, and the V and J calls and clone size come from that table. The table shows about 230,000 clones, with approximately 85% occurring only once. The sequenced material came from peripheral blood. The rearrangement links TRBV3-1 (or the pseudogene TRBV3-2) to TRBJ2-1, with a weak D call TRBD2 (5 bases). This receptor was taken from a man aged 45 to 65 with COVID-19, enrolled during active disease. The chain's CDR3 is CASSPGGFDSPDEQFF. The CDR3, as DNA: TGTGCCAGCAGCCCCGGCGGGTTCGATAGCCCAGATGAGCAGTTCTTC.